This T cell receptor beta chain was sequenced during a study of shared clonotypes between healthy human individuals. Study-level findings and limits: Against clonotypes common to all four donors, non-shared ones had lower generation probabilities.

As to this clone: Antigen: not known. Other nucleotide sequences from this sample produce the same CDR3.

Trimming shortened V by 6 bases and J by 1 base, and 7 bases separated the two germline ends. The CDR3 sequence is 12 residues long. Germline V gives CDR1 MDHEN, CDR2 SYDVKM. Here immunoSEQ multiplex PCR was the method, and the copy in TCRdb shows in-frame clones only, minus some. The sample contains 2,500,000 or so clones, 92% of which appear only once. This TCR came from a young man in good health. Some clones in this sample may be carry-over from other donors' samples. The material sequenced was naive CD4+ T cells from PBMCs. The subset is: CD45RA+ positively selected. The V gene is TRBV28, the J gene TRBJ2-7; no clear D. The CDR3 loop is CASSSISYEQYF. The DNA of the CDR3 is TGTGCCAGCAGCTCAATATCCTACGAGCAGTACTTC.